The T cell receptor (beta chain) described here comes from a study of T cells after yellow fever vaccination. Via MiXCR, TCRdb re-called the 5' RACE reads, giving one row per CDR3 protein. The repertoire holds fewer than 450,000 distinct CDR3 sequences, with approximately 3.9% as singletons. The source was PBMCs, collected 5 days after the yellow fever booster vaccination. The clonotype comes from a man between 18 and 35 years old who received the YFV17D yellow fever vaccine.

CDR3 nucleotides: TGTGCCACCAGTGATGCGGGACAGGAGTACACCGGGGAGCTGTTTTTT. Encoded protein: CATSDAGQEYTGELFF. This chain uses TRBV24-1 with TRBJ2-2; TRBD1 agrees at 8 bases. The CDR3 totals 16 residues. Germline V gives CDR1 KGHDR, CDR2 SFDVKD. V gave up 3 bases and J gave up 3 bases; unmatched junction bases: 5.